The sequence of this T cell receptor beta chain was determined in a study of neoadjuvant anti-PD-1 for oral cavity cancer. Repertoires were generated with immunoSEQ multiplex PCR, while TCRdb's copy carries only in-frame clones and drops some. This sample yields fewer than 15,000 clones, of which around 79% are seen a single time; 2.5% to 3% belongs to the top ten. The junction had 4 bases not matched to a gene; V was cut back by 2 bases and J by 4 bases. Germline assignment: CDR1 SGHAT and CDR2 FQNNGV. CDR3 length equals 15 residues. Time point reported: after neoadjuvant nivolumab, at surgical resection.

The clonotype comes from a person aged 35 to 85 with oral cavity squamous cell carcinoma. The chain uses TRBV11-2 and TRBJ2-2; TRBD2 aligns across 7 bases. Sequenced here: PBMCs, sampled after nivolumab (anti-PD-1) treatment. The CDR3, as DNA: TGTGCCAGCAGCTTACTGGCTAGCGGCACCGGGGAGCTGTTTTTT. It yields the protein CASSLLASGTGELFF.